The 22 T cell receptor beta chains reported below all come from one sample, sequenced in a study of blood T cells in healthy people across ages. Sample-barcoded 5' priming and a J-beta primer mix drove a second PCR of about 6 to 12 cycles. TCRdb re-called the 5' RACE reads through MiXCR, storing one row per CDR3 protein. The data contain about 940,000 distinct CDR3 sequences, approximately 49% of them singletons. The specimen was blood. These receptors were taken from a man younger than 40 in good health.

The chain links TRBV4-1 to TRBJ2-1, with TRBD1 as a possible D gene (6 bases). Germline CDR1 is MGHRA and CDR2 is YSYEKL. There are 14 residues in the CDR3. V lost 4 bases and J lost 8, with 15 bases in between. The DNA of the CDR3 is TGCGCCAGCAGCCCCCTCGACTACAGGGATGAGCAGTTCTTC. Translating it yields CASSPLDYRDEQFF.

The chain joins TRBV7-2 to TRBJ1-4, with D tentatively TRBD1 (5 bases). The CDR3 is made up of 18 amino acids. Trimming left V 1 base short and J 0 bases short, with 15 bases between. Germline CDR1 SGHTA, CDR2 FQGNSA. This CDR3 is CASSLGRAGRATNEKLFF. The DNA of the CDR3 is TGTGCCAGCAGCTTAGGCAGGGCAGGGAGGGCAACTAATGAAAAACTGTTTTTT.

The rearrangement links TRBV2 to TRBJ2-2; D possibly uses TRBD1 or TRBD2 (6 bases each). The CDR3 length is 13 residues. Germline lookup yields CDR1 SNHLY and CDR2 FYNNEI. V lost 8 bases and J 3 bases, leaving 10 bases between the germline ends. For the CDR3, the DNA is TGTGCCAGCCACAGGGAGGACACCGGGGAGCTGTTTTTT. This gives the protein CASHREDTGELFF. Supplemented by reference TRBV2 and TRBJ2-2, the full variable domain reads EPEVTQTPSHQVTQMGQEVILRCVPISNHLYFYWYRQILGQKVEFLVSFYNNEISEKSEIFDDQFSVERPDGSNFTLKIRSTKLEDSAMYFCASHREDTGELFFGEGSRLTVL.

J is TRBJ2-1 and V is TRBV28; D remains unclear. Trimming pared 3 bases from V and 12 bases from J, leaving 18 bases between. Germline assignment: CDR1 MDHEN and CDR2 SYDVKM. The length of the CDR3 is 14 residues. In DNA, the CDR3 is TGTGCCAGCAGTTTTTTGCAGGCCGTAGAAGGGCAGTTCTTC. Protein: CASSFLQAVEGQFF.

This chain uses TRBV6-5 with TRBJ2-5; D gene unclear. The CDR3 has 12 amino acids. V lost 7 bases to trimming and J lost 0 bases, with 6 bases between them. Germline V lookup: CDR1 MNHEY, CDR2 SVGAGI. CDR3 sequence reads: CASKVDQETQYF. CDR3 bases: TGTGCCAGCAAGGTAGACCAAGAGACCCAGTACTTC.

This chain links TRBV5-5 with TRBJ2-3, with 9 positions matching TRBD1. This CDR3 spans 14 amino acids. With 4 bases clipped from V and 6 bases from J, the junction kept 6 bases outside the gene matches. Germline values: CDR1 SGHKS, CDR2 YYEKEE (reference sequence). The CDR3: CASSRDRASDTQYF. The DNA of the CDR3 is TGTGCCAGCAGCCGGGACAGGGCGTCGGATACGCAGTATTTT.

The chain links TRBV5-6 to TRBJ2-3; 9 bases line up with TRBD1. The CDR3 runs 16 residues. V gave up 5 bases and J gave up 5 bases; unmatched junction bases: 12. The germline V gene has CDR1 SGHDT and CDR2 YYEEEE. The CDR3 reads CASSRDGTGIVDTQYF. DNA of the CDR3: TGTGCCAGCAGTCGCGACGGGACAGGGATTGTAGATACGCAGTATTTT.

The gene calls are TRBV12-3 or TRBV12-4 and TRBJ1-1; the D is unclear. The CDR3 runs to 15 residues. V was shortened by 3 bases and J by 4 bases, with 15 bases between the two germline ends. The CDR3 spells CASSFEMGLSTEAFF. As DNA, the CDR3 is TGTGCCAGCAGTTTCGAGATGGGCCTGAGCACTGAAGCTTTCTTT.

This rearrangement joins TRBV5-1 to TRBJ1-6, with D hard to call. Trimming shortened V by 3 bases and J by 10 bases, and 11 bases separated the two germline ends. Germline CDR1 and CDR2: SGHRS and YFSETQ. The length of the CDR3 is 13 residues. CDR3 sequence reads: CASSWAAQSPLHF. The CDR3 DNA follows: TGCGCCAGCAGCTGGGCGGCTCAATCACCCCTCCACTTT.

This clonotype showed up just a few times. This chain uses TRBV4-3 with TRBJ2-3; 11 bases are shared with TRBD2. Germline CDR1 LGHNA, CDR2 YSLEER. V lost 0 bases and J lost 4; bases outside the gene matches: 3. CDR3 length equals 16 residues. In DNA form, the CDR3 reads TGCGCCAGCAGCCAAGATGTAGCGGGGGGGGCAGATACGCAGTATTTT. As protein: CASSQDVAGGADTQYF.

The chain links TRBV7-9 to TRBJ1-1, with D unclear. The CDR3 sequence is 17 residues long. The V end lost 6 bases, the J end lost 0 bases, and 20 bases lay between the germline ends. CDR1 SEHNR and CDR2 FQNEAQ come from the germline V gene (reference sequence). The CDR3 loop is CASSLPGDKLMNTEAFF. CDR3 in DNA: TGTGCCAGCAGTCTACCGGGAGATAAACTTATGAACACTGAAGCTTTCTTT. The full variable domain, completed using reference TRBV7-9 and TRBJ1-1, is DTGVSQNPRHKITKRGQNVTFRCDPISEHNRLYWYRQTLGQGPEFLTYFQNEAQLEKSRLLSDRFSAERPKGSFSTLEIQRTEQGDSAMYLCASSLPGDKLMNTEAFFGQGTRLTVV.

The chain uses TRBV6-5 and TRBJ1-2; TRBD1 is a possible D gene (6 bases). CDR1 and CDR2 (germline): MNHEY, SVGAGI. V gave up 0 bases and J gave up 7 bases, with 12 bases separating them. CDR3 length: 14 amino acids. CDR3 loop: CASSYSGGRGGYTF. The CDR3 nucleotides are TGTGCCAGCAGTTACTCGGGGGGCAGAGGTGGCTACACCTTC.

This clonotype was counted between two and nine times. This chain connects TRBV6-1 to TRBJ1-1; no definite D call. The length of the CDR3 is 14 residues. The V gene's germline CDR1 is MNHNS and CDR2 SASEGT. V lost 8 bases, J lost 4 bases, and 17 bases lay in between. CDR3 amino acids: CASSSDWEGTEAFF. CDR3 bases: TGTGCCAGCTCGTCCGACTGGGAGGGCACTGAAGCTTTCTTT.

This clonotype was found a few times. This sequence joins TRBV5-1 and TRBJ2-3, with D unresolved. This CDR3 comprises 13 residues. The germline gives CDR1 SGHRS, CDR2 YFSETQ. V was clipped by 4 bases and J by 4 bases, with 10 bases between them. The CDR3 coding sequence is TGCGCCAGCAGCGACTCTCCCCCAGATACGCAGTATTTT. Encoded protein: CASSDSPPDTQYF.

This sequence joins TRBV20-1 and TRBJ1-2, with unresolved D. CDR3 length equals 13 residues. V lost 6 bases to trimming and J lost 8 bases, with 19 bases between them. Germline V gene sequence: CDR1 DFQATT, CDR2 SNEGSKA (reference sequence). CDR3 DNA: TGCAGTGCCTCCGCTACGGGCCGGGTGGGCTACACCTTC. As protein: CSASATGRVGYTF.

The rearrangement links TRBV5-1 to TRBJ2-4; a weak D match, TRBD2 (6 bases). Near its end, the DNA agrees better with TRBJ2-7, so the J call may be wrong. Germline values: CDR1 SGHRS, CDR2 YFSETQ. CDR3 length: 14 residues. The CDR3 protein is CASRPGGGRYEQYF. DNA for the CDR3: TGCGCCAGCAGGCCAGGTGGGGGGAGATACGAGCAGTACTTC.

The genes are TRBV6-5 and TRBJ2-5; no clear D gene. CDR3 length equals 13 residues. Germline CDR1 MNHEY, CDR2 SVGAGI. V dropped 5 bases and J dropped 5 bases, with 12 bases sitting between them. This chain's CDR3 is CASSALIRETQYF. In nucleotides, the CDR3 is TGTGCCAGCAGTGCCCTAATTAGGGAGACCCAGTACTTC.

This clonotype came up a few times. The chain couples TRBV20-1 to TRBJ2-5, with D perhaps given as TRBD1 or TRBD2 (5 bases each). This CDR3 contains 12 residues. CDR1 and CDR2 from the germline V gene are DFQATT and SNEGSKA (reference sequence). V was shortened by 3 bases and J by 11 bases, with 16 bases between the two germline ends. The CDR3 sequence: CSASEGYNEQYF. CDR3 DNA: TGCAGTGCTAGTGAGGGGTACAATGAGCAGTACTTC.

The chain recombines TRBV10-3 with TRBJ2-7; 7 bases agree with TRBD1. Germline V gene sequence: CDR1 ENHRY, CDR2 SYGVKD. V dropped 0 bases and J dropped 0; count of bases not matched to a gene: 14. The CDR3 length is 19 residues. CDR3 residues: CAISESTPSTGTLSYEQYF. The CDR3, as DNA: TGTGCCATCAGTGAGTCGACCCCCTCGACAGGGACGCTCTCCTACGAGCAGTACTTC.

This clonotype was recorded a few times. CDR3 residues: CASSPEVAASSGANVLTF. The DNA of the CDR3 is TGTGCCAGCAGTCCGGAGGTAGCGGCGTCCTCTGGGGCCAACGTCCTGACTTTC. This rearrangement joins TRBV7-8 to TRBJ2-6; a weak D match, TRBD2 (6 bases). The length of the CDR3 is 18 residues. Germline V lookup: CDR1 SGHVS, CDR2 FQNEAQ. Trimming left V 6 bases short and J 0 bases short, with 18 bases between.

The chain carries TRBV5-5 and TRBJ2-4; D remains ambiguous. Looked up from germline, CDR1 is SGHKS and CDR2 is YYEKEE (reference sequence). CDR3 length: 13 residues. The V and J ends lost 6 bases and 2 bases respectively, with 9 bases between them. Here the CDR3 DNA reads TGTGCCAGCATAGAACAGCCCAAAAACATTCAGTACTTC. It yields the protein CASIEQPKNIQYF.

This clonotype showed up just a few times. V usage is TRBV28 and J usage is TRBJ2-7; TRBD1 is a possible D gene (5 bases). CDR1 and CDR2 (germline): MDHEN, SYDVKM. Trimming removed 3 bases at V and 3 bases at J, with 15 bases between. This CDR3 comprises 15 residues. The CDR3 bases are TGTGCCAGCAGTTTTACAGGCTCGTACTACTACGAGCAGTACTTC. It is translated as CASSFTGSYYYEQYF.